The rows below give T cell receptor beta chains drawn from one sample of a study of regulatory T cells in long-lasting Graves disease. TCRdb independently ran MiXCR on the multiplex PCR reads; one entry per CDR3 protein. The sample comprises some 340,000 distinct CDR3 sequences, more than 20% of which are singletons, and approximately 30% rests with the top ten. Specimen: peripheral blood mononuclear cells (PBMCs), collected when the disease was refractory, from a patient treated with antithyroid drugs. The receptors stem from a woman in her thirties or forties with Graves disease. Each CDR3 is given with its conserved first and last residue. A D gene is named only where the DNA matches it firmly. Size is omitted from some rows. Given values are once, few, many or a class for expanded clones.

V	D	J	size	DNA	CDR3
TRBV7-9	NA	TRBJ1-3	NA	TGTGCCAGCAGCCCCAGACGGGACCTCCGGGGAAACACCATATATTTT	CASSPRRDLRGNTIYF
TRBV30	TRBD1	TRBJ2-5	few	TGTGCCTGGAGTGTACAACAGGGGGAGACCCAGTACTTC	CAWSVQQGETQYF
TRBV20-1	NA	TRBJ1-1	few	TGCAGTGCTTTTGGACAGCTGAACACTGAAGCTTTCTTT	CSAFGQLNTEAFF
TRBV11-2	NA	TRBJ2-7	many	TGTGCCAGCAGCTTAGGAATGTACGAGCAGTACTTC	CASSLGMYEQYF
TRBV20-1	NA	TRBJ1-2	many	TGCAGTGCGCCACCGGACAGCCTTAACTATGGCTACACCTTC	CSAPPDSLNYGYTF
TRBV7-9	NA	TRBJ1-2	few	TGTGCCAGCAGCTCACGGGCATATGGCTACACCTTC	CASSSRAYGYTF
TRBV20-1	NA	TRBJ2-7	NA	TGCAGTGCTCAAACTAGCTCCTACGAGCAGTACTTC	CSAQTSSYEQYF
TRBV19	NA	TRBJ2-4	NA	TGTGCCAGTAGTATAGGTAACATTCAGTACTTC	CASSIGNIQYF
TRBV6-2/TRBV6-3	TRBD2	TRBJ2-7	many	TGTGCCAGCAGTTACTCGTCTAGCGGAACCTACGAGCAGTACTTC	CASSYSSSGTYEQYF
TRBV7-2	TRBD2	TRBJ2-3	few	TGTGCCAGCAGCTGGCGAGGCGGGGGTAGCACAGATACGCAGTATTTT	CASSWRGGGSTDTQYF
TRBV19	TRBD1	TRBJ1-1	NA	TGTGCCAGTAGTACCCGACAGGGGAGGACGGGCACTGAAGCTTTCTTT	CASSTRQGRTGTEAFF
TRBV28	TRBD1	TRBJ1-3	few	TGTGCCAGCAGAATGGGACAGAGGCCTGGAAACACCATATATTTT	CASRMGQRPGNTIYF
TRBV28	TRBD1	TRBJ2-3	NA	TGTGCCAGCACCTCGTTAACAGGGGGATTCACAGATACGCAGTATTTT	CASTSLTGGFTDTQYF
TRBV28	NA	TRBJ2-3	once	TGTGCCAGCAGACACTTTCGGACACAAAAGGGAGATACGCAGTATTTT	CASRHFRTQKGDTQYF
TRBV15	NA	TRBJ2-5	many	TGTGCCACCAGCCCCCCAGGCTCCCAAGAGACCCAGTACTTC	CATSPPGSQETQYF
TRBV20-1	TRBD2	TRBJ2-7	many	TGCAGTGCCGGGACTAGCGGGAGGAAAAGTTACGAGCAGTACTTC	CSAGTSGRKSYEQYF
TRBV11-1	NA	TRBJ2-3	NA	TGTGCCAGCAGCTTAGGGCCCAGGAGCACAGATACGCAGTATTTT	CASSLGPRSTDTQYF
TRBV20-1	TRBD2	TRBJ2-7	few	TGCAGTGCAACGACCGCGGCTAGCGGCTCCTACGAGCAGTACTTC	CSATTAASGSYEQYF
TRBV15	NA	TRBJ2-5	many	TGTGCCACCAGCAGAGATCATAAGTCCGGAGAGACCCAGTACTTC	CATSRDHKSGETQYF
TRBV19	NA	TRBJ1-1	NA	TGTGCCAGTAGTATAGAGGAGAACACTGAAGCTTTCTTT	CASSIEENTEAFF
TRBV28	TRBD2	TRBJ2-1	many	TGTGCCAGCAGCACAGTAGCGGGGAGTTCCTACAATGAGCAGTTCTTC	CASSTVAGSSYNEQFF
TRBV5-1	TRBD2	TRBJ2-2	few	TGCGCCAGCAGCTTGGATACTAGCGGGAGACGGGAGCTGTTTTTT	CASSLDTSGRRELFF
TRBV10-3	NA	TRBJ2-5	NA	TGTGCCATCAGTGAGTCTTATTTTATCGGGCGGGACTTTTATCAAGAGACCCAGTACTTC	CAISESYFIGRDFYQETQYF
TRBV5-1	TRBD2	TRBJ2-7	NA	TGCGCCAGCAGCGCTTGGACTAGCGGGAGGAGGGGCGAGCAGTACTTC	CASSAWTSGRRGEQYF
TRBV5-1	NA	TRBJ1-1	many	TGTGCCAGCAGTCCCGGTTCGAACACTGAAGCTTTCTTT	CASSPGSNTEAFF
TRBV28	NA	TRBJ1-1	many	TGTGCCAGCAGTTCCCGGGTCGAGGTGGCTTTCTTT	CASSSRVEVAFF
TRBV14	TRBD2	TRBJ2-7	few	TGTGCCAGCAGCCATGAGGGAGTTAGCGGGAGGCATCTCTACGAGCAGTACTTC	CASSHEGVSGRHLYEQYF
TRBV5-1	TRBD1	TRBJ2-5	once	TGCGCCAGCAGCAGAGGGACAGGGGCGGAGACCCAGTACTTC	CASSRGTGAETQYF
TRBV5-4	TRBD1	TRBJ2-5	NA	TGTGCCAGCAGCGCAGACAAAGTGTGGACAGGGGGCCGGCAAGAGACCCAGTACTTC	CASSADKVWTGGRQETQYF
TRBV20-1	NA	TRBJ2-5	few	TGCAGTGCTAAAGGGGGGGTCCAAGAGACCCAGTACTTC	CSAKGGVQETQYF
TRBV20-1	TRBD1	TRBJ2-2	NA	TGCAGTGCGGGAGACCCGCTACAGGGGGGAGTCGGGGAGCTGTTTTTT	CSAGDPLQGGVGELFF
TRBV7-9	NA	TRBJ1-6	few	TGTGCCAGCACCCACGGTCGGGGGGGTAATAATTCACCCCTCCACTTT	CASTHGRGGNNSPLHF
TRBV2	NA	TRBJ1-4	many	TGTGCCAGCAGTGGGAGGGACAAGCCAACTAATGAAAAACTGTTTTTT	CASSGRDKPTNEKLFF
TRBV12-3/TRBV12-4	TRBD1	TRBJ1-6	many	TGTGCCAGCAGTTTCTTGTGGACAGGGGGTAATTCACCCCTCCACTTT	CASSFLWTGGNSPLHF
TRBV15	TRBD1	TRBJ2-5	many	TGTGCCACCAGTTATGACAGGGAAGAGACCCAGTACTTC	CATSYDREETQYF
TRBV12-3/TRBV12-4	NA	TRBJ1-1	NA	TGTGCCAGCAGCCCTAGGGGATCGACTGAAGCTTTCTTT	CASSPRGSTEAFF
TRBV20-1	NA	TRBJ1-6	NA	TGCAGTGCCCCCCCGGGCCGAGGGGTAAATGGTTCACCCCTCCACTTT	CSAPPGRGVNGSPLHF
TRBV6-1	NA	TRBJ2-1	NA	TGTGCCAGCAGTCAACAGGGTAACGACAATGAGCAGTTCTTC	CASSQQGNDNEQFF
TRBV6-1	NA	TRBJ2-2	few	TGTGCCAGCAAAAACACTAGGTCCGGGGAGCTGTTTTTT	CASKNTRSGELFF
TRBV20-1	TRBD2	TRBJ2-7	few	TGCAGTGCTAGGGTTGGTACTAGCGGGAGGGCCACGTCCTACGAGCAGTACTTC	CSARVGTSGRATSYEQYF
TRBV19	NA	TRBJ1-5	many	TGTGCCAGTAGCACCCTAACGAAAGATCGTCAGCCCCAGCATTTT	CASSTLTKDRQPQHF
TRBV20-1	TRBD1	TRBJ1-4	NA	TGCAGTGCGCCCCAGGGGGCCGAAAAACTGTTTTTT	CSAPQGAEKLFF
TRBV19	NA	TRBJ2-7	NA	TGTGCCAGTAGTTCCCCCTATGGGGACACCTCCTACGAGCAGTACTTC	CASSSPYGDTSYEQYF
TRBV28	TRBD1	TRBJ1-2	many	TGTGCCAGCAGTTTATTCGACAGGGGGCGGGGCGGCTACACCTTC	CASSLFDRGRGGYTF
TRBV5-1	TRBD1	TRBJ1-4	many	TGCGCCAGCAGCGCCCGGACAGGGACCGGCGAAAAACTGTTTTTT	CASSARTGTGEKLFF
TRBV2	TRBD1	TRBJ2-7	many	TGTGCCAGTAACAGGGGGCTAGGAGACGAGCAGTACTTC	CASNRGLGDEQYF
TRBV30	NA	TRBJ1-6	many	TGTGCCTGGAGTAGGGATTCACCCCTCCACTTT	CAWSRDSPLHF
TRBV27	NA	TRBJ2-7	NA	TGTGCCAGCAGCCGAGAATGCTACGAGCAGTACTTC	CASSRECYEQYF
TRBV10-3	NA	TRBJ2-3	NA	TGTGCCATCAGTGATCTAAATACGCAGTATTTT	CAISDLNTQYF